The next 26 T cell receptor beta chains were all read from a single sample in a study of vaccination effects on CD4 cells after COVID-19. These receptors are not linked to any known antigen. Data came from immunoSEQ multiplex PCR; TCRdb stores just in-frame clones and leaves some out. The sample has more than 25,000 clones, roughly 76% seen once. Antigen-specific CD4+ T cells were first expanded with viral peptide pools by the ViraFEST assay and only then sequenced. Isolation of CD4+ T cells took place after 10 days of culture. Each participant was administered two doses of either the BNT162b2 or the mRNA-1273 vaccine. Material: CD4+ T cells from PBMCs cultured with SARS-CoV-2 spike peptides, obtained after COVID-19 vaccination. These receptors were obtained from a human donor who received a COVID-19 vaccine. Some clones in this sample may be carry-over from other donors' samples.

This clone was seen a few times. The J gene is TRBJ2-1, the V gene TRBV19; possibly TRBD2 for D (5 bases). This CDR3 spans 12 amino acids. Germline V lookup: CDR1 LNHDA, CDR2 SQIVND (reference sequence). Trimming stripped 3 bases from V and 10 bases from J, with 10 bases between. The CDR3: CASSMRVEEQFF. The CDR3 nucleotides read TGTGCCAGTAGTATGAGGGTAGAGGAGCAGTTCTTC.

The chain employs TRBV3-1 (or the pseudogene TRBV3-2) and TRBJ1-2; tentatively, D is TRBD1 (5 bases). This CDR3 region has 14 residues. The V end was cut by 1 base, the J end by 6 bases, with 12 bases between. Germline CDR1 reads LGHDT; CDR2 reads YNNKEL (reference sequence). CDR3 in amino acids: CASSQVGGWDGYTF. CDR3 sequence (DNA): TGTGCCAGCAGCCAAGTGGGGGGATGGGATGGCTACACCTTC.

CDR3 nucleotide sequence: TGCGCCAGCAGCACTGGCGTTAGCTCCTACAATGAGCAGTTCTTC. This gives the protein CASSTGVSSYNEQFF. This chain links TRBV5-1 with TRBJ2-1; D unresolved. Looked up from germline, CDR1 is SGHRS and CDR2 is YFSETQ. This CDR3 is built from 15 residues. V was pared by 4 bases and J by 0 bases, with 11 bases between.

This clone has only a few counts. J is TRBJ1-1 and V is TRBV18; D perhaps matches TRBD1 (6 bases). CDR3 length: 13 amino acids. The germline CDR1 and CDR2 sequences are KGHSH and LQKENI. The V end was cut by 3 bases, the J end by 4 bases, with 9 bases between. For the CDR3, the DNA is TGTGCCAGCTCACCTCAGGGGAGCACTGAAGCTTTCTTT. This sequence encodes CASSPQGSTEAFF.

The chain carries TRBV6-5 and TRBJ2-3, with D unclear. The CDR3 is made up of 13 amino acids. Trimming removed 2 bases at V and 0 bases at J, with 3 bases between. CDR1 and CDR2 (germline): MNHEY, SVGAGI. CDR3 sequence: CASSYGSTDTQYF. For the CDR3, the DNA is TGTGCCAGCAGTTACGGGAGCACAGATACGCAGTATTTT.

V gene TRBV28 combines with J gene TRBJ2-1; D is ambiguous. V gave up 2 bases and J gave up 5 bases, with 13 bases separating them. The CDR3 covers 15 residues. Germline assignment: CDR1 MDHEN and CDR2 SYDVKM. CDR3 in amino acids: CASSLIPPRDNEQFF. The CDR3 DNA reads as TGTGCCAGCAGTTTAATTCCCCCTCGGGACAATGAGCAGTTCTTC.

The sample holds a few counts of this clone. This rearrangement joins TRBV27 to TRBJ2-1; weak D call: TRBD1 (6 bases). Between the trimmed V and J ends, which lost 5 bases and 6 bases, there was a span of 20 bases. Germline loops: CDR1 MNHEY, CDR2 SMNVEV (reference sequence). The length of the CDR3 is 16 residues. CDR3 protein: CASSLTQQGTGNEQFF. The CDR3, as DNA: TGTGCCAGCAGTCTGACACAACAGGGTACTGGCAATGAGCAGTTCTTC.

The chain is built from TRBV6-6 and TRBJ1-1; 7 nucleotides line up with TRBD1. J was trimmed by 6 bases and V by 2 bases; bases with no gene match: 6. This CDR3 is built from 14 residues. Germline-derived CDR1 and CDR2 are MNHNY and SVGAGI (reference sequence). CDR3 residues: CASSYRGRGAEAFF. CDR3 DNA sequence: TGTGCCAGCAGTTACAGGGGGCGGGGGGCTGAAGCTTTCTTT.

The J gene is TRBJ1-2, the V gene TRBV18, with 10 bases matching TRBD1. Germline V CDR1 and CDR2: KGHSH, LQKENI. CDR3 length: 14 amino acids. Trimming cost V 4 bases and J 6 bases; bases outside gene matches: 5. In nucleotides, the CDR3 is TGTGCCAGCTCACGAGACAGGGGGCAGGATGGCTACACCTTC. Residues: CASSRDRGQDGYTF.

This clone was observed a handful of times. The chain employs TRBV6-5 and TRBJ1-4, with unresolved D. The CDR3 extends over 13 amino acids. Germline CDR1 is MNHEY and CDR2 is SVGAGI. Trimming took off 7 bases at V and 8 bases at J, with 14 bases between the two ends. The CDR3 nucleotides read TGTGCCAGCAAGAGAGGGTCGGAAGAAAAACTGTTTTTT. Translated: CASKRGSEEKLFF.

The chain couples TRBV6-5 to TRBJ2-3; D is perhaps TRBD2 (5 bases). The germline CDR1 and CDR2 sequences are MNHEY and SVGAGI. V lost 8 bases and J lost 4, with 19 bases in between. The CDR3 spans 15 residues. The DNA for the CDR3 is TGTGCCAGCCCCCCCCGGGGAGTAGCCCCAGATACGCAGTATTTT. Translating it yields CASPPRGVAPDTQYF.

The chain recombines TRBV11-2 with TRBJ1-4; no clear D gene. Trimming left V 2 bases short and J 12 bases short, with 28 bases between. Germline V gene lookup returns CDR1 SGHAT and CDR2 FQNNGV. The CDR3 is 18 amino acids. The CDR3 is CASSLRTAFNEKVEELFF. The CDR3 bases are TGTGCCAGCAGCTTACGGACTGCCTTTAATGAAAAGGTAGAAGAACTGTTTTTT.

DNA of the CDR3: TGTGCCAGCAGTTACGACCTGGGAACAGATACGCAGTATTTT. As protein: CASSYDLGTDTQYF. This chain connects TRBV6-5 to TRBJ2-3; D gene unclear. Germline V CDR1 and CDR2: MNHEY, SVGAGI. The CDR3 covers 14 residues. The V end was cut by 2 bases, the J end by 3 bases, with 9 bases between.

This chain joins TRBV20-1 and TRBJ2-7, with unresolved D. CDR1 is DFQATT and CDR2 is SNEGSKA in the germline V gene (reference sequence). V lost 5 bases to trimming and J lost 9 bases, with 14 bases between them. This CDR3 contains 11 residues. The CDR3 spells CSAPRPEGQYV. CDR3 in DNA: TGCAGTGCTCCCCGGCCGGAAGGGCAGTACGTC.

The chain uses TRBV28 and TRBJ2-2, with D perhaps assigned TRBD1 or TRBD2 (5 bases each). Trimming cost V 5 bases and J 6 bases, with 22 bases left between them. Germline V gives CDR1 MDHEN, CDR2 SYDVKM. This CDR3 comprises 17 residues. The CDR3 sequence is CASSTLGAGPPPGELFF. DNA for the CDR3: TGTGCCAGCAGTACCCTCGGGGCAGGACCCCCCCCCGGGGAGCTGTTTTTT.

This clone has a handful of counts. The V and J genes are TRBV27 and TRBJ1-2, with 7 bases fitting TRBD1. The germline V gene encodes CDR1 MNHEY and CDR2 SMNVEV (reference sequence). CDR3 size: 13 residues. V was clipped by 5 bases and J by 2 bases; unmatched bases: 2. CDR3: CASSATGNYGYTF. Here the CDR3 DNA reads TGTGCCAGCAGTGCGACAGGGAACTATGGCTACACCTTC.

The J gene is TRBJ2-7, the V gene TRBV7-2; 12 bases line up with TRBD2. The CDR3 length is 15 residues. The germline V gene encodes CDR1 SGHTA and CDR2 FQGNSA. After removal of 5 bases from V and 0 bases from J, the junction contained 2 bases not matched to a gene. CDR3 DNA sequence: TGTGCCAGCAGCCGGACTAGCGGGGCCTCCTACGAGCAGTACGTC. This sequence encodes CASSRTSGASYEQYV.

The chain carries TRBV18 and TRBJ1-1, with D possibly TRBD1 on 6 matching bases. V was shortened by 4 bases and J by 0 bases, with 12 bases between the two germline ends. CDR3 length: 15 amino acids. The germline gives CDR1 KGHSH, CDR2 LQKENI. The CDR3 protein is CASSLRGMMNTEAFF. CDR3 in DNA: TGTGCCAGCTCACTGAGGGGGATGATGAACACTGAAGCTTTCTTT.

V usage is TRBV5-1 and J usage is TRBJ2-1; 10 positions match TRBD1. The CDR3 totals 16 residues. In germline, CDR1 is SGHRS, CDR2 YFSETQ. J lost 6 bases, V lost 2 bases, and 8 bases had no gene match. CDR3 region: CASSLSAGTGANEQFF. CDR3 bases: TGCGCCAGCAGCTTATCAGCCGGGACAGGGGCCAATGAGCAGTTCTTC.

CDR3 residues: CASSEGTSSTDTQYF. Here the CDR3 DNA reads TGTGCCAGCAGTGAGGGGACTAGCAGTACAGATACGCAGTATTTT. The V call is TRBV25-1, the J call TRBJ2-3, with 9 bases lining up with TRBD2. J gave up 3 bases and V 3 bases, and 4 bases lay outside the gene matches. The CDR3 totals 15 residues. CDR1 is MGHDK, CDR2 SYGVNS, per germline.

The chain's CDR3 is CASSLKGSDTQYF. In DNA form, the CDR3 reads TGTGCCAGCAGCTTGAAAGGGTCTGATACGCAGTATTTT. The genes are TRBV5-6 and TRBJ2-3; D gene uncertain. The germline CDR1 and CDR2 sequences are SGHDT and YYEEEE. The CDR3 spans 13 residues. Trimming stripped 1 base from V and 6 bases from J, with 9 bases between. Together with reference TRBV5-6 and TRBJ2-3, the CDR3 gives the full variable domain: DAGVTQSPTHLIKTRGQQVTLRCSPKSGHDTVSWYQQALGQGPQFIFQYYEEEERQRGNFPDRFSGHQFPNYSSELNVNALLLGDSALYLCASSLKGSDTQYFGPGTRLTVL.

The genes are TRBV19 and TRBJ1-4; D unresolved. From germline, CDR1 is LNHDA and CDR2 SQIVND (reference sequence). V was shortened by 3 bases and J by 4 bases, with 9 bases between the two germline ends. The CDR3 length is 14 residues. This CDR3 is CASSISRSNEKLFF. DNA for the CDR3: TGTGCCAGTAGTATCAGTAGAAGTAATGAAAAACTGTTTTTT.

The chain recombines TRBV9 with TRBJ1-1; 9 bases are a match to TRBD1. V lost 2 bases, J lost 5 bases, and 1 base stayed unmatched. Germline V gene sequence: CDR1 SGDLS, CDR2 YYNGEE. The CDR3 loop spans 13 amino acids. The CDR3 DNA is TGTGCCAGCAGCGTCGACAGGGGGACTGAAGCTTTCTTT. Amino acid sequence: CASSVDRGTEAFF.

The chain recombines TRBV21-1 with TRBJ2-6; the table's D call TRBD1 went unverified against the DNA. TRBV21-1 is termed a pseudogene. The CDR3 has 21 residues. The CDR3 DNA sequence: TGTGCCAGCAGCAAAGAGGATGAGACAGGGGGTTCTATTACTGGGGCCAACGTCCTGACTTTC. Its protein product is CASSKEDETGGSITGANVLTF.

In DNA, the CDR3 is TGTGCCAGCAGCCAGCGAATAAGTATGTTCTTC. Its translation is CASSQRISMFF. The chain combines TRBV3-1 (or the pseudogene TRBV3-2) with TRBJ2-1; D ambiguous. Germline CDR1 and CDR2: LGHDT and YNNKEL (reference sequence). The CDR3 has 11 residues. V was cut by 3 bases and J by 15 bases, with 12 bases left in between.

V and J are TRBV11-3 and TRBJ2-1; 7 positions agree with TRBD1. Trimming cost V 5 bases and J 4 bases; bases outside gene matches: 11. This CDR3 is 16 amino acids long. The germline V gene has CDR1 SGHNT and CDR2 YENEEA. As DNA, the CDR3 is TGTGCCAGCAGCAAAACCGGGACAGTTTCGTACAATGAGCAGTTCTTC. Translated, it gives CASSKTGTVSYNEQFF. Using reference TRBV11-3 and TRBJ2-1 for the parts outside the CDR3, the full variable domain is EAGVVQSPRYKIIEKKQPVAFWCNPISGHNTLYWYLQNLGQGPELLIRYENEEAVDDSQLPKDRFSAERLKGVDSTLKIQPAELGDSAVYLCASSKTGTVSYNEQFFGPGTRLTVL.